Below are 30 T cell receptor beta chains sequenced from a single sample in a study of Ad26.COV2.S vaccination and SARS-CoV-2 variants. Treatment indicated: around 19 received Ad26.COV2.S at low or high dose, single or two shots; roughly five received placebo; per-sample allocation not given. Sampling took place 63 days after the first vaccine or placebo injection. Sequencing was performed with immunoSEQ multiplex PCR; in TCRdb, only in-frame clones are kept and a portion is missing. The table shows 380,000 or so clones, with approximately 90% occurring only once. Sequenced here: peripheral blood, sampled in a trial of Ad26.COV2.S vaccine versus placebo. The source is a person aged 18 to 65 who received the Ad26.COV2.S COVID-19 vaccine or a placebo.

The chain couples TRBV2 to TRBJ2-7; the match to TRBD2 covers 13 bases. V dropped 1 base and J dropped 0; count of bases not matched to a gene: 3. CDR3 length: 17 residues. Looked up from germline, CDR1 is SNHLY and CDR2 is FYNNEI. CDR3 sequence (DNA): TGTGCCAGCAGTGAAGAACTAGCGGGAGGGGGCTCCTACGAGCAGTACTTC. Translating it yields CASSEELAGGGSYEQYF.

This rearrangement joins TRBV5-1 to TRBJ2-2; 12 positions agree with TRBD2. The CDR3 has 17 amino acids. Germline V lookup: CDR1 SGHRS, CDR2 YFSETQ. V gave up 2 bases and J gave up 2 bases; unmatched junction bases: 4. The DNA of the CDR3 is TGCGCCAGCAGCTTTGGGACTAGCGGGTATAACACCGGGGAGCTGTTTTTT. This encodes CASSFGTSGYNTGELFF.

The table lists this clone with a count of one. V gene TRBV15 combines with J gene TRBJ2-3; TRBD2 might be the D (7 bases). The CDR3 has 17 residues. With 1 base removed from V and 3 bases from J, the gap between germline ends came to 17 bases. Germline loops: CDR1 LNHNV, CDR2 YYDKDF (reference sequence). CDR3 region: CATSRGLARGGTDTQYF. The DNA of the CDR3 is TGTGCCACCAGCAGAGGACTAGCTCGAGGGGGTACAGATACGCAGTATTTT.

V usage is TRBV15 and J usage is TRBJ2-3; 12 bases are a match to TRBD2. Germline CDR1 reads LNHNV; CDR2 reads YYDKDF (reference sequence). Trimming cost V 0 bases and J 5 bases; bases outside gene matches: 3. The CDR3 consists of 16 residues. The CDR3 sequence is CATSRDLTSGRDTQYF. For the CDR3, the DNA is TGTGCCACCAGCAGAGATCTGACTAGCGGGAGAGATACGCAGTATTTT.

The chain employs TRBV7-9 and TRBJ2-7, with D tentatively TRBD2 (5 bases). The CDR3 has 12 amino acids. The germline CDR1 and CDR2 sequences are SEHNR and FQNEAQ (reference sequence). The germline V and J ends were trimmed by 0 bases and 6 bases, with 6 bases remaining between them. The CDR3 nucleotides read TGTGCCAGCAGCTTAGCGAGCGGCGAGCAGTACTTC. The encoded protein is CASSLASGEQYF.

The V call is TRBV3-1 (or the pseudogene TRBV3-2), the J call TRBJ1-1; 10 nucleotides align to TRBD1. Germline V gives CDR1 LGHDT, CDR2 YNNKEL (reference sequence). V trimming: 6 bases; J trimming: 5 bases; junction bases outside the gene matches: 12. This CDR3 region has 16 residues. This CDR3 is CASRPGTGARGTEAFF. CDR3 bases: TGTGCCAGCAGACCCGGGACAGGGGCGAGAGGAACTGAAGCTTTCTTT.

The rearrangement joins TRBV28 to TRBJ1-4; a possible D gene is TRBD1 (5 bases). V was clipped by 4 bases and J by 7 bases, with 16 bases between them. This CDR3 is built from 15 residues. The germline V gene encodes CDR1 MDHEN and CDR2 SYDVKM. The CDR3 DNA reads TGTGCCAGCAGTTCTTCCGGGACCTCCAGTGAAAAACTGTTTTTT. Translated, it gives CASSSSGTSSEKLFF.

The CDR3 here is CASSYGRINEKLFF. CDR3 sequence (DNA): TGCGCCAGCAGCTATGGACGGATTAATGAAAAACTGTTTTTT. V is TRBV5-1 and J is TRBJ1-4; D unresolved. Per germline, CDR1 SGHRS and CDR2 YFSETQ. Deletions cut 3 bases from V and 4 bases from J, with 10 bases between. The CDR3 extends over 14 amino acids.

This clone appeared a single time. The chain couples TRBV11-3 to TRBJ2-1, with TRBD2 as a possible D gene (7 bases). Trimming removed 5 bases at V and 0 bases at J, with 11 bases between. The CDR3 is 15 residues long. CDR1 is SGHNT, CDR2 YENEEA, per germline. As DNA, the CDR3 is TGTGCCAGCAGCCCGGGGGGCCTCTCCTACAATGAGCAGTTCTTC. Translation gives CASSPGGLSYNEQFF. Based on the CDR3 plus reference TRBV11-3 and TRBJ2-1, the full variable domain is EAGVVQSPRYKIIEKKQPVAFWCNPISGHNTLYWYLQNLGQGPELLIRYENEEAVDDSQLPKDRFSAERLKGVDSTLKIQPAELGDSAVYLCASSPGGLSYNEQFFGPGTRLTVL.

The chain is built from TRBV5-1 and TRBJ1-2, with D uncertain. The length of the CDR3 is 14 residues. The ends were cut back, 0 bases at V and 6 bases at J, with 12 bases in the middle. Germline lookup yields CDR1 SGHRS and CDR2 YFSETQ. The CDR3 DNA reads as TGCGCCAGCAGCTTGGACAGACTAGAAAATGGCTACACCTTC. Translated, it gives CASSLDRLENGYTF. Full variable domain (remainder filled in from reference TRBV5-1 and TRBJ1-2): KAGVTQTPRYLIKTRGQQVTLSCSPISGHRSVSWYQQTPGQGLQFLFEYFSETQRNKGNFPGRFSGRQFSNSRSEMNVSTLELGDSALYLCASSLDRLENGYTFGSGTRLTVV.

This sequence joins TRBV27 and TRBJ1-2; D might be TRBD1 (5 bases). CDR1 and CDR2 from the germline V gene are MNHEY and SMNVEV (reference sequence). Trimming left V 10 bases short and J 4 bases short, with 19 bases between. The CDR3 has 14 residues. Here the CDR3 DNA reads TGTGCCAACCTGGGGGGAGTCGTTTGCTATGGCTACACCTTC. It translates to CANLGGVVCYGYTF.

Notes on this clone: This specimen includes other DNA sequences encoding the same CDR3. The gene calls are TRBV5-1 and TRBJ2-7; unclear D gene. The CDR3 is made up of 13 amino acids. Between the trimmed V and J ends, which lost 0 bases and 4 bases, there was a span of 8 bases. The germline gives CDR1 SGHRS, CDR2 YFSETQ. CDR3 in amino acids: CASSLAGSYEQYF. The CDR3 DNA is TGCGCCAGCAGCTTGGCGGGCAGTTACGAGCAGTACTTC.

The rearrangement joins TRBV6-5 to TRBJ1-4; 9 bases match TRBD1. The CDR3 is made up of 14 amino acids. Trimming cost V 6 bases and J 4 bases; bases outside gene matches: 3. Germline V gene lookup returns CDR1 MNHEY and CDR2 SVGAGI. The CDR3 nucleotides are TGTGCCAGCAGAGAGGGACAGGGTAATGAAAAACTGTTTTTT. This sequence encodes CASREGQGNEKLFF.

The V and J genes are TRBV5-1 and TRBJ2-2; a weak D match, TRBD2 (7 bases). CDR1 is SGHRS, CDR2 YFSETQ, per germline. This CDR3 has 15 amino acids. Trimming pared 7 bases from V and 0 bases from J, leaving 13 bases between. The CDR3: CASYTGGANTGELFF. CDR3 coding DNA: TGCGCCAGCTATACGGGGGGCGCGAACACCGGGGAGCTGTTTTTT. Based on the CDR3 plus reference TRBV5-1 and TRBJ2-2, the full variable domain is KAGVTQTPRYLIKTRGQQVTLSCSPISGHRSVSWYQQTPGQGLQFLFEYFSETQRNKGNFPGRFSGRQFSNSRSEMNVSTLELGDSALYLCASYTGGANTGELFFGEGSRLTVL.

This sequence joins TRBV3-1 (or the pseudogene TRBV3-2) and TRBJ1-5; 7 bases fit TRBD1. The germline V gene encodes CDR1 LGHDT and CDR2 YNNKEL (reference sequence). After removal of 0 bases from V and 2 bases from J, the junction contained 4 bases not matched to a gene. The CDR3 has 16 residues. DNA for the CDR3: TGTGCCAGCAGCCAAGATACTACAGGGGGCAATCAGCCCCAGCATTTT. It yields the protein CASSQDTTGGNQPQHF.

This clone was detected a few times. The chain is built from TRBV19 and TRBJ1-2; TRBD1 matches 7 bases. The length of the CDR3 is 15 residues. Germline CDR1 reads LNHDA; CDR2 reads SQIVND (reference sequence). Unmatched junction bases numbered 7, after V lost 3 bases and J lost 3 bases. CDR3 DNA sequence: TGTGCCAGTAGTATTATCCTTGGACAGGACTATGGCTACACCTTC. It translates to CASSIILGQDYGYTF.

This clone occurred once. The chain links TRBV5-4 to TRBJ2-7; no reliable D call. Germline CDR1 is SGHNT and CDR2 is YYREEE (reference sequence). The CDR3 is 14 residues long. The V and J ends lost 0 bases and 1 base respectively, with 8 bases between them. In nucleotides, the CDR3 is TGTGCCAGCAGCTTGGGGGTGGCATCCTACGAGCAGTACTTC. Its protein product is CASSLGVASYEQYF. Using reference TRBV5-4 and TRBJ2-7 for the parts outside the CDR3, the full variable domain is ETGVTQSPTHLIKTRGQQVTLRCSSQSGHNTVSWYQQALGQGPQFIFQYYREEENGRGNFPPRFSGLQFPNYSSELNVNALELDDSALYLCASSLGVASYEQYFGPGTRLTVT.

This clone was seen once. The V call is TRBV3-1 (or the pseudogene TRBV3-2), the J call TRBJ1-2; D perhaps matches TRBD1 (6 bases). The CDR3 loop spans 13 amino acids. Trimming cost V 0 bases and J 7 bases, with 9 bases left between them. The V gene's germline CDR1 is LGHDT and CDR2 YNNKEL (reference sequence). In DNA form, the CDR3 reads TGTGCCAGCAGCCAAGACCCAGGGGTTGGCTACACCTTC. It specifies CASSQDPGVGYTF.

The DNA of the CDR3 is TGTGCCAGCAGTTTATCTGGGGGGGCCTACGAGCAGTACTTC. Protein sequence: CASSLSGGAYEQYF. This chain joins TRBV28 and TRBJ2-7; 7 bases align to TRBD2. CDR1 is MDHEN and CDR2 is SYDVKM in the germline V gene. The length of the CDR3 is 14 residues. V gave up 1 base and J gave up 2 bases; unmatched junction bases: 2.

The chain joins TRBV20-1 to TRBJ1-1, with D maybe TRBD1 (5 bases). CDR3 length: 14 amino acids. Germline CDR1 is DFQATT and CDR2 is SNEGSKA (reference sequence). V gave up 3 bases and J gave up 1 base, with 12 bases separating them. As DNA, the CDR3 is TGCAGTGCTAGTCCCGGGGCCGCGAACACTGAAGCTTTCTTT. Its protein is CSASPGAANTEAFF.

V is TRBV5-1 and J is TRBJ2-2; possibly TRBD1 for D (6 bases). This CDR3 comprises 19 residues. Germline lookup yields CDR1 SGHRS and CDR2 YFSETQ. Trimming took off 0 bases at V and 3 bases at J, with 21 bases between the two ends. CDR3 bases: TGCGCCAGCAGCTTGGCTATTATCCAACCAGGGGTCTACACCGGGGAGCTGTTTTTT. This codes for CASSLAIIQPGVYTGELFF.

This chain links TRBV25-1 with TRBJ2-2, with D hard to call. With 7 bases removed from V and 4 bases from J, the gap between germline ends came to 7 bases. Germline V gives CDR1 MGHDK, CDR2 SYGVNS. CDR3 length: 12 amino acids. CDR3 nucleotide sequence: TGTGCCAGCACCGGTGGCACCGGGGAGCTGTTTTTT. Amino acid sequence: CASTGGTGELFF.

The J gene is TRBJ2-7, the V gene TRBV5-1, with a possible D match to TRBD1 (5 bases). Trimming cost V 5 bases and J 3 bases, with 18 bases left between them. The CDR3 contains 15 residues. Germline V gene lookup returns CDR1 SGHRS and CDR2 YFSETQ. The CDR3 nucleotides read TGCGCCAGCAGGGCAGGGTACAGTGCTTACTACGAGCAGTACTTC. This gives the protein CASRAGYSAYYEQYF.

The chain uses TRBV25-1 and TRBJ2-7; 7 bases agree with TRBD1. The CDR3 totals 13 residues. Germline V gene data show CDR1 as MGHDK and CDR2 as SYGVNS. V trimming: 7 bases; J trimming: 7 bases; junction bases outside the gene matches: 10. The CDR3 region is CASTGRGRQEQYF. The CDR3 region has the DNA TGTGCCAGCACGGGTAGGGGGCGTCAAGAGCAGTACTTC.

The V call is TRBV11-3, the J call TRBJ1-1; D uncertain. Germline V CDR1 and CDR2: SGHNT, YENEEA. Deletions cut 0 bases from V and 0 bases from J, with 8 bases between. This CDR3 has 15 residues. The CDR3 is CASSLDSGMNTEAFF. The CDR3 DNA follows: TGTGCCAGCAGCTTAGATTCGGGGATGAACACTGAAGCTTTCTTT.

Here the CDR3 reads CASSLAGGTVYGYTF. CDR3 DNA: TGTGCCAGCAGCTTAGCGGGAGGGACTGTCTATGGCTACACCTTC. The V gene is TRBV7-2, the J gene TRBJ1-2, with D perhaps matching TRBD1 (5 bases). Looked up from germline, CDR1 is SGHTA and CDR2 is FQGNSA. V was pared by 0 bases and J by 4 bases, with 12 bases between. CDR3 length equals 15 residues.

The rearrangement uses TRBV2 and TRBJ1-2, with D unclear. V lost 1 base and J 4 bases, leaving 13 bases between the germline ends. The CDR3 is made up of 15 amino acids. Germline CDR1 SNHLY, CDR2 FYNNEI. This CDR3 is CASSEGQPISYGYTF. The CDR3 nucleotides are TGTGCCAGCAGTGAAGGACAACCAATATCCTATGGCTACACCTTC.

On this clone itself: Distinct nucleotide sequences in the sample also encode this CDR3. The chain combines TRBV5-1 with TRBJ2-7; D not certain. Deletions cut 2 bases from V and 1 base from J, with 4 bases between. This CDR3 contains 12 residues. Germline assignment: CDR1 SGHRS and CDR2 YFSETQ. CDR3 nucleotides: TGCGCCAGCAGCTTACCATCCTACGAGCAGTACTTC. This gives the protein CASSLPSYEQYF.

The V call is TRBV19, the J call TRBJ2-3; D is unresolved. Trimming took 5 bases from V and 3 from J, leaving 21 bases between them. CDR1 LNHDA and CDR2 SQIVND come from the germline V gene (reference sequence). This CDR3 comprises 17 residues. The CDR3, as DNA: TGTGCCAGTAGTCCCCCGGTGTTGCTAGGTTCAACAGATACGCAGTATTTT. Translating it yields CASSPPVLLGSTDTQYF.

The genes are TRBV7-9 and TRBJ1-2; D is unclear. The CDR3 has 19 amino acids. The ends were cut back, 5 bases at V and 4 bases at J, with 29 bases in the middle. Germline-derived CDR1 and CDR2 are SEHNR and FQNEAQ (reference sequence). CDR3 loop: CASSLTRREFRAPRYGYTF. For the CDR3, the DNA is TGTGCCAGCAGCCTTACCCGCCGGGAATTCCGTGCCCCGCGCTATGGCTACACCTTC.